This T cell receptor beta chain was identified during a study of cytomegalovirus exposure and HLA in healthy donors. Vbeta (60) and Jbeta (13) primers were used in the PCR. Using immunoSEQ multiplex PCR, the repertoire was profiled, and TCRdb retains in-frame clones only, with some absent. Altogether about 130,000 clones are present, roughly 82% being singletons, with the ten largest covering 4.2%. Germline CDR1 SGHTA, CDR2 FQGNSA. The ends were cut back, 9 bases at V and 1 base at J, with 13 bases in the middle. The CDR3 spans 15 residues. This sequence was found in a male donor in good health and CMV-seropositive. The chain links TRBV7-2 to TRBJ2-6, with D maybe TRBD1 (6 bases). The sequenced sample was PBMCs. The CDR3 sequence is CASHRDLSGANVLTF. In DNA, the CDR3 is TGTGCCAGTCACAGGGATCTATCTGGGGCCAACGTCCTGACTTTC.